Listed below are T cell receptor beta chains from one sample, sequenced in a study of cytomegalovirus exposure and HLA in healthy donors. The data were produced by immunoSEQ multiplex PCR, yet TCRdb's version contains in-frame clones alone and is incomplete. The sample contains approximately 290,000 clones, about 80% of which appear only once. The sample comprised PBMCs. These receptors were collected from a girl aged 2-10 years in good health and CMV-seronegative. Each CDR3 is given with its conserved first and last residue. A D gene is named only where the DNA matches it firmly. Clone size appears in some rows only: once, few, many, or a class for an expanded clone.

d_gene,j_gene,abundance,v_gene,CDR3aa,CDR3nt
.,TRBJ1-1,once,TRBV21-1,CASSKDPRQGAPEAFF,TGTGCCAGCAGCAAAGACCCTCGACAGGGGGCCCCTGAAGCTTTCTTT
.,TRBJ1-4,.,TRBV9,CASSVGLDEKLFF,TGTGCCAGCAGCGTAGGTCTCGATGAAAAACTGTTTTTT
.,TRBJ2-1,.,TRBV7-9,CASKLSNEQFF,TGTGCCAGCAAGCTAAGCAATGAGCAGTTCTTC
TRBD2,TRBJ2-3,.,TRBV4-1,CASSRRIAGAEADTQYF,TGCGCCAGCAGCCGTCGGATAGCGGGGGCCGAGGCAGATACGCAGTATTTT
.,TRBJ2-7,.,TRBV28,CASSGQNEQYF,TGTGCCAGCAGTGGACAGAACGAGCAGTACTTC
TRBD1,TRBJ1-5,.,TRBV19,CASSRDRGSHQPQHF,TGTGCCAGTAGTAGAGACAGGGGAAGTCATCAGCCCCAGCATTTT
TRBD1,TRBJ2-7,.,TRBV28,CASSLSHLGTVAYEQYF,TGTGCCAGCAGTTTATCTCACCTCGGGACAGTGGCCTACGAGCAGTACTTC
.,TRBJ2-1,.,TRBV29-1,CSVEDASESSYNEQFF,TGCAGCGTTGAAGATGCATCTGAGAGCTCCTACAATGAGCAGTTCTTC
.,TRBJ1-5,.,TRBV28,CASSRGTYSNQPQHF,TGTGCCAGCAGTAGAGGGACATATAGCAATCAGCCCCAGCATTTT
TRBD1,TRBJ1-1,.,TRBV4-1,CASSQGQGGNTEAFF,TGCGCCAGCAGCCAGGGACAGGGGGGGAACACTGAAGCTTTCTTT
TRBD1,TRBJ2-7,.,TRBV11-3,CASPDGTGLYEQYF,TGTGCCAGCCCGGACGGGACAGGGTTGTACGAGCAGTACTTC
TRBD2,TRBJ2-7,.,TRBV28,CASSTLAGGWYEQYF,TGTGCCAGCAGTACCTTAGCGGGAGGGTGGTACGAGCAGTACTTC
TRBD2,TRBJ2-7,.,TRBV2,CASSEITSGVAYEQYF,TGTGCCAGCAGTGAGATTACTAGCGGGGTTGCCTACGAGCAGTACTTC
TRBD1,TRBJ1-2,.,TRBV29-1,CSVQDRTTNYGYTF,TGCAGCGTTCAGGACAGGACCACCAACTATGGCTACACCTTC
.,TRBJ1-5,.,TRBV28,CASSLIQGMQPQHF,TGTGCCAGCAGTTTAATTCAGGGAATGCAGCCCCAGCATTTT
.,TRBJ1-1,.,TRBV28,CASSYSLRAEAFF,TGTGCCAGCAGTTATTCGCTTCGGGCTGAAGCTTTCTTT
.,TRBJ1-5,.,TRBV29-1,CSVASGNNQPQHF,TGCAGCGTTGCTTCAGGGAACAATCAGCCCCAGCATTTT
TRBD2,TRBJ2-3,.,TRBV13,CASSEGLAGRDTDTQYF,TGTGCCAGCAGCGAAGGACTAGCGGGCCGTGACACAGATACGCAGTATTTT
TRBD1,TRBJ2-7,.,TRBV7-9,CASTRGPLYEQYF,TGTGCAAGCACAAGGGGGCCACTCTACGAGCAGTACTTC
.,TRBJ1-1,.,TRBV11-2,CASSTYRYSRGEAFF,TGTGCCAGCAGCACCTACAGGTATTCTCGAGGTGAAGCTTTCTTT
.,TRBJ2-7,.,TRBV28,CASSLFYGQASYEQYF,TGTGCCAGCAGTTTATTTTACGGTCAGGCCTCCTACGAGCAGTACTTC
.,TRBJ2-5,few,TRBV9,CASSVGRQLQETQYF,TGTGCCAGCAGCGTAGGTAGACAGCTACAAGAGACCCAGTACTTC
TRBD1,TRBJ2-1,.,TRBV12-5,CASGSGQGIPNEQFF,TGTGCTAGTGGTTCGGGACAGGGAATACCCAATGAGCAGTTCTTC
TRBD1,TRBJ1-2,.,TRBV28,CASSSGQGLFPSYGYTF,TGTGCCAGCAGTTCTGGACAGGGGCTATTCCCCTCTTATGGCTACACCTTC
TRBD2,TRBJ2-1,.,TRBV7-6,CASSKPAGRVYNEQFF,TGTGCCAGCAGCAAACCAGCGGGAAGGGTCTACAATGAGCAGTTCTTC
TRBD1,TRBJ1-5,.,TRBV10-3,CAIRGQGLFQPQHF,TGTGCCATCAGAGGACAGGGTCTTTTTCAGCCCCAGCATTTT
TRBD1,TRBJ1-5,once,TRBV11-2,CASSPTPLTGDNQPQHF,TGTGCCAGCAGCCCAACGCCCCTAACAGGGGACAATCAGCCCCAGCATTTT
TRBD2,TRBJ2-7,.,TRBV11-2,CASSTIAGVPYEQYF,TGTGCCAGCAGTACTATAGCGGGAGTTCCCTACGAGCAGTACTTC
TRBD2,TRBJ2-4,once,TRBV6-4,CASTIAGPENIQYF,TGTGCCAGCACCATAGCGGGGCCCGAAAACATTCAGTACTTC
.,TRBJ2-1,.,TRBV5-1,CASSLVPSTYNEQFF,TGCGCCAGCAGCTTGGTGCCCTCTACCTACAATGAGCAGTTCTTC
TRBD2,TRBJ2-1,.,TRBV27,CASQVALADNNEQFF,TGTGCCAGCCAGGTGGCACTAGCGGATAACAATGAGCAGTTCTTC
.,TRBJ1-1,.,TRBV6-1,CASSERAGIAGQTEAFF,TGTGCCAGCAGTGAACGGGCTGGTATCGCAGGGCAAACTGAAGCTTTCTTT
.,TRBJ2-7,.,TRBV5-1,CASSLREPLLREQYF,TGCGCCAGCAGCTTGCGGGAACCCCTTCTGCGGGAGCAGTACTTC
TRBD2,TRBJ2-5,.,TRBV6-1,CASSGGTSGQETQYF,TGTGCCAGCAGTGGGGGGACTAGCGGACAAGAGACCCAGTACTTC
.,TRBJ2-7,.,TRBV4-2,CASSQESMGATYEQYF,TGTGCCAGCAGCCAAGAGAGTATGGGAGCCACCTACGAGCAGTACTTC
TRBD2,TRBJ2-1,.,TRBV15,CATSGTSGGLDNEQFF,TGTGCCACCTCCGGGACTAGCGGGGGCTTGGACAATGAGCAGTTCTTC
TRBD1,TRBJ1-6,.,TRBV2,CASSGTGTGGSNSPLHF,TGTGCCAGCAGTGGGACCGGGACAGGGGGTTCTAATTCACCCCTCCACTTT
.,TRBJ2-1,.,TRBV5-1,CASSLQGTLNEQFF,TGCGCCAGCAGCTTGCAGGGGACCCTCAATGAGCAGTTCTTC
.,TRBJ2-7,.,TRBV10-1,CASSESSYEQYF,TGCGCCAGCAGTGAGTCTAGTTACGAGCAGTACTTC
TRBD1,TRBJ1-3,few,TRBV6-1,CASIRDRVGNTIYF,TGTGCCAGCATCAGAGACAGGGTTGGAAACACCATATATTTT
TRBD2,TRBJ2-1,once,TRBV11-1,CASSTIAGVTIWNEQFF,TGTGCCAGCAGCACTATAGCGGGGGTTACGATTTGGAATGAGCAGTTCTTC
.,TRBJ2-7,.,TRBV7-9,CASSLVATYEQYF,TGTGCCAGCAGCTTAGTTGCAACCTACGAGCAGTACTTC
.,TRBJ1-6,.,TRBV9,CASMGGGAGSPLHF,TGTGCCAGCATGGGTGGGGGGGCTGGTTCACCCCTCCACTTT
TRBD2,TRBJ2-1,.,TRBV5-1,CASSLVSGGRLIYNEQFF,TGCGCCAGCAGCTTGGTATCGGGGGGGCGTTTAATTTACAATGAGCAGTTCTTC
.,TRBJ1-1,.,TRBV7-8,CASSLVGFVNTEAFF,TGTGCCAGCAGCTTGGTCGGGTTTGTGAACACTGAAGCTTTCTTT
TRBD2,TRBJ2-1,.,TRBV19,CASSQASGRPALSEQFF,TGTGCCAGTAGTCAGGCTAGCGGGAGGCCGGCTTTAAGTGAGCAGTTCTTC
.,TRBJ2-2,once,TRBV30,CASRRGSGGTGELFF,TGTGCCTCGAGGAGGGGGTCCGGCGGCACCGGGGAGCTGTTTTTT
TRBD2,TRBJ2-7,.,TRBV7-6,CASSLGLAGVYEQYF,TGTGCCAGCAGCTTAGGACTAGCGGGCGTCTACGAGCAGTACTTC
TRBD2,TRBJ2-3,.,TRBV29-1,CSVETSGPGDTQYF,TGCAGCGTTGAGACTAGCGGACCTGGGGATACGCAGTATTTT